This note documents a single T cell receptor beta chain sequence. The antigen is not known. These data come from a study of T cells after yellow fever vaccination. Regarding the study as a whole: Contaminants from the bulk population, in the form of abundant clonotypes, could be found in FACS-sorted repertoires.

Production of TCR cDNA was by 5'RACE template switching, which also added a universal primer site and UMIs. TCRdb fed the 5' RACE reads into MiXCR, producing one record per CDR3 protein. The sample has a few hundred thousand distinct CDR3 sequences; 15% to 20% are singletons. The CDR3 runs 13 residues. Trimming at V came to 5 bases and at J to 8 bases, leaving 4 bases not matched to a gene. Germline loops: CDR1 MRHNA, CDR2 SNTAGT. This receptor was taken from a man aged 25-45 years who received the YFV17D yellow fever vaccine. The source was PBMCs, collected 15 days after the yellow fever booster vaccination. This sequence joins TRBV6-4 and TRBJ1-1; 11 bases are a match to TRBD1. The CDR3 DNA follows: TGTGCCAGCAGTAGGACAGGGGGCTCCGAAGCTTTCTTT. This encodes CASSRTGGSEAFF.